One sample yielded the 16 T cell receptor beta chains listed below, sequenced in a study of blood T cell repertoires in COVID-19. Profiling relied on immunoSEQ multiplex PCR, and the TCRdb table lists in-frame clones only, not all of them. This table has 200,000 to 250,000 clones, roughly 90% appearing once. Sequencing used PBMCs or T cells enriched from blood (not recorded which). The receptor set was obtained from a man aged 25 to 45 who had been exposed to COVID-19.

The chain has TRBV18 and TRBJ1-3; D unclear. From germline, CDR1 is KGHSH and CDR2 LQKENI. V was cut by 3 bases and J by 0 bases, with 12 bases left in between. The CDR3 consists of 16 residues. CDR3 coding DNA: TGTGCCAGCTCACCTCTTCAGGCTTTCTCTGGAAACACCATATATTTT. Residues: CASSPLQAFSGNTIYF.

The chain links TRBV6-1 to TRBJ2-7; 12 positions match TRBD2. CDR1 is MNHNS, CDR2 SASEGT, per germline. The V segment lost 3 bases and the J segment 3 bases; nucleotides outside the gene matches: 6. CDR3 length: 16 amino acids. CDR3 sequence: CASSDRTSGAHYEQYF. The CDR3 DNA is TGTGCCAGCAGTGACAGGACTAGCGGGGCCCACTACGAGCAGTACTTC.

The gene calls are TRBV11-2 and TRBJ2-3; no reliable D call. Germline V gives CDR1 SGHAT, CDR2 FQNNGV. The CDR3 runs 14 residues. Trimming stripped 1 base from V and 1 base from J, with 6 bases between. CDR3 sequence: CASSLGVGTDTQYF. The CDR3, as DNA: TGTGCCAGCAGCTTAGGCGTGGGCACAGATACGCAGTATTTT.

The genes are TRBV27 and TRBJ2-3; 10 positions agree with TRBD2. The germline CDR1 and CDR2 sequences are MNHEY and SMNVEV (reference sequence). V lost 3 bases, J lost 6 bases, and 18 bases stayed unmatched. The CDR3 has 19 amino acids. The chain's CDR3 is CASSFRRLTSGVTRDTQYF. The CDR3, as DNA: TGTGCCAGCAGTTTTCGGAGGTTAACTAGCGGGGTAACGAGGGATACGCAGTATTTT.

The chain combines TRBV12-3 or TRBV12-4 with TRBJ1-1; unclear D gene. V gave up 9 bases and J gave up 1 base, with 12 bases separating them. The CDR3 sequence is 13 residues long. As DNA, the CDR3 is TGTGCCAGTACAGACCCGAAGAACACTGAAGCTTTCTTT. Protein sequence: CASTDPKNTEAFF.

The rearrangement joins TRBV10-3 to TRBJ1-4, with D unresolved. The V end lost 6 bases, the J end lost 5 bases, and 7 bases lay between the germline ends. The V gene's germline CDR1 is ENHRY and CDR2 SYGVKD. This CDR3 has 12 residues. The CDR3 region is CAIRRLNEKLFF. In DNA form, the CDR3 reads TGTGCCATCAGGAGGTTGAATGAAAAACTGTTTTTT.

The CDR3 DNA is TGTGCCAGTCAATTTAGGGGACTTAACACAGATACGCAGTATTTT. It specifies CASQFRGLNTDTQYF. V is TRBV19 and J is TRBJ2-3; D is possibly TRBD2 (6 bases). Trimming removed 8 bases at V and 2 bases at J, with 17 bases between. CDR3 length equals 15 residues. Per germline, CDR1 LNHDA and CDR2 SQIVND (reference sequence).

The CDR3 sequence is CASSLFTGALYEQYF. The CDR3 nucleotides are TGTGCCAGCAGCTTATTTACAGGGGCCCTCTACGAGCAGTACTTC. This sequence joins TRBV5-5 and TRBJ2-7, with TRBD1 matching 7 bases. J lost 3 bases, V lost 2 bases, and 8 bases had no gene match. Germline CDR1 and CDR2: SGHKS and YYEKEE (reference sequence). The CDR3 length is 15 residues.

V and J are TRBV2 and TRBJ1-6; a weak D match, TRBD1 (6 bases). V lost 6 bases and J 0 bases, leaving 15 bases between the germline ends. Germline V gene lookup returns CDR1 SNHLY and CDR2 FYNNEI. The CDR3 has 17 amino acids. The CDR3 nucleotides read TGTGCCAGCAGAGGGGGTAGGGGGAGCTCCTATAATTCACCCCTCCACTTT. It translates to CASRGGRGSSYNSPLHF.

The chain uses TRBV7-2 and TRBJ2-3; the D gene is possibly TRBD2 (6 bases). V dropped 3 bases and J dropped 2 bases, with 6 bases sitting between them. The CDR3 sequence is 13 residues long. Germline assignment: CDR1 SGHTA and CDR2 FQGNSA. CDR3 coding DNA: TGTGCCAGCAGCTTGGACTACACAGATACGCAGTATTTT. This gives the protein CASSLDYTDTQYF.

The CDR3 nucleotides are TGTGCCAGCAGGAGCCCCGGGGGTAAAGTTGAAGCTTTCTTT. Translated, it gives CASRSPGGKVEAFF. The chain carries TRBV27 and TRBJ1-1, with TRBD1 as a possible D gene (5 bases). V gave up 6 bases and J gave up 7 bases, with 18 bases separating them. CDR3 length equals 14 residues. Looked up from germline, CDR1 is MNHEY and CDR2 is SMNVEV (reference sequence).

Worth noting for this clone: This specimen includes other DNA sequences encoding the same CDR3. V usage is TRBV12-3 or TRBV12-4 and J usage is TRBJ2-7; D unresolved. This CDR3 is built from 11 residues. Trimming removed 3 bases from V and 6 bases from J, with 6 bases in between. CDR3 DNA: TGTGCCAGCAGTTTGGGCTCCGAGCAGTACTTC. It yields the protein CASSLGSEQYF.

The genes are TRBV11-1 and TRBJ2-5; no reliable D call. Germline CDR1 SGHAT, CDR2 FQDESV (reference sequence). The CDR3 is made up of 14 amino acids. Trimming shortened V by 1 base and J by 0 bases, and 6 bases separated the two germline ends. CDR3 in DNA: TGTGCCAGCAGCTTAGACGGGTACCAAGAGACCCAGTACTTC. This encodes CASSLDGYQETQYF.

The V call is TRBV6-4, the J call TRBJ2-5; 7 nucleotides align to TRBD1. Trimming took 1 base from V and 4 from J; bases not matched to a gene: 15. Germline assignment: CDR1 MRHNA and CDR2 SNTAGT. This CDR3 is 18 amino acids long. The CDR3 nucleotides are TGTGCCAGCAGTGACTTGAGTCCTTTGAGGGGGCGGAGAGAGACCCAGTACTTC. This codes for CASSDLSPLRGRRETQYF.

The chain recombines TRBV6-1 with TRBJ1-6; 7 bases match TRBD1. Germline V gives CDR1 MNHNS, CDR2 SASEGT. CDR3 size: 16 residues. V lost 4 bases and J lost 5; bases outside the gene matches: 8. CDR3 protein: CASSVSGQAHNSPLHF. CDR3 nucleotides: TGTGCCAGCAGTGTTTCAGGACAGGCCCATAATTCACCCCTCCACTTT.

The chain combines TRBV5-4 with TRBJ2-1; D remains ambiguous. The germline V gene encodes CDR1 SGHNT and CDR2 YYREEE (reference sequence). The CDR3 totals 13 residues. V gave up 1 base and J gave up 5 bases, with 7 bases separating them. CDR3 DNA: TGTGCCAGCAGCTTGAACACAAACAATGAGCAGTTCTTC. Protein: CASSLNTNNEQFF.